Each of the 25 T cell receptor beta chains below was sequenced from the same sample in a study of Ad26.COV2.S vaccination and SARS-CoV-2 variants. Stated treatment: about 20 received Ad26.COV2.S at low or high dose, single or two shots; roughly five received placebo; per-sample allocation not given. Specimens were obtained on day 63 following the first vaccine or placebo injection. TCRdb keeps only in-frame clones here, not all; method: immunoSEQ multiplex PCR. The table includes 200,000 to 300,000 clones, around nine tenths detected once. The sample consisted of peripheral blood, taken in a trial of Ad26.COV2.S vaccine versus placebo. The receptors here all came from a person aged 18-60 years who received the Ad26.COV2.S COVID-19 vaccine or a placebo.

The V gene is TRBV5-1, the J gene TRBJ1-1; 7 nucleotides match TRBD1. This CDR3 has 18 residues. CDR1 and CDR2 (germline): SGHRS, YFSETQ. V was clipped by 3 bases and J by 4 bases; unmatched bases: 18. The CDR3: CASSSASTGVSGATEAFF. The CDR3 DNA follows: TGCGCCAGCAGCTCCGCCTCTACAGGGGTATCAGGCGCCACTGAAGCTTTCTTT.

V gene TRBV11-2 combines with J gene TRBJ1-1; D not certain. Per germline, CDR1 SGHAT and CDR2 FQNNGV. CDR3 size: 16 residues. Trimming took off 1 base at V and 1 base at J, with 13 bases between the two ends. CDR3 in amino acids: CASSLVGGYQNTEAFF. The CDR3 DNA follows: TGTGCCAGCAGCTTAGTGGGAGGGTACCAGAACACTGAAGCTTTCTTT.

The gene calls are TRBV19 and TRBJ1-5; D perhaps matches TRBD1 (5 bases). Germline V gene sequence: CDR1 LNHDA, CDR2 SQIVND (reference sequence). The ends were cut back, 5 bases at V and 7 bases at J, with 18 bases in the middle. The CDR3 is 15 residues long. The CDR3, as DNA: TGTGCCAGTAGTGTTGGGGGAGTCAAGGAACAGCCCCAGCATTTT. This sequence encodes CASSVGGVKEQPQHF.

The rearrangement joins TRBV5-4 to TRBJ1-5; D call uncertain. Trimming cost V 0 bases and J 0 bases, with 7 bases left between them. The germline V gene has CDR1 SGHNT and CDR2 YYREEE (reference sequence). The CDR3 has 15 amino acids. The CDR3 spells CASSLVRDSNQPQHF. In DNA, the CDR3 is TGTGCCAGCAGCTTGGTTAGAGATAGCAATCAGCCCCAGCATTTT.

The chain employs TRBV4-2 and TRBJ1-2, with D hard to call. The CDR3 length is 14 residues. CDR1 LGHNA and CDR2 YNFKEQ come from the germline V gene. Trimming cost V 4 bases and J 1 base, with 10 bases left between them. CDR3 nucleotide sequence: TGTGCCAGCAGCCCCCGGGCCCGTAACTATGGCTACACCTTC. Its protein is CASSPRARNYGYTF.

CDR3 coding DNA: TGTGCCAGCAGCTTATTCTCTCCGGGGGGAAACACCATATATTTT. The encoded protein is CASSLFSPGGNTIYF. The genes are TRBV7-9 and TRBJ1-3; no firm D call. The CDR3 consists of 15 residues. Germline V gene data show CDR1 as SEHNR and CDR2 as FQNEAQ (reference sequence). Between the trimmed V and J ends, which lost 2 bases and 4 bases, there was a span of 12 bases.

V usage is TRBV5-6 and J usage is TRBJ2-7, with 7 positions matching TRBD1. Trimming took 2 bases from V and 0 from J; bases not matched to a gene: 11. The CDR3 sequence is 17 residues long. Germline CDR1 reads SGHDT; CDR2 reads YYEEEE. The CDR3 loop is CASSFLGGTESSYEQYV. The CDR3 DNA reads as TGTGCCAGCAGCTTTCTAGGTGGGACAGAAAGCTCCTACGAGCAGTACGTC.

The chain links TRBV4-3 to TRBJ2-7; TRBD2 might be the D (6 bases). CDR1 is LGHNA and CDR2 is YSLEER in the germline V gene. Trimming took 5 bases from V and 3 from J, leaving 23 bases between them. CDR3 length: 17 residues. The CDR3 protein is CASSDTPPPGLLYEQYV. In DNA, the CDR3 is TGCGCCAGCAGCGATACGCCTCCCCCGGGACTCCTCTACGAGCAGTACGTC.

This chain connects TRBV30 to TRBJ2-7, with 8 bases matching TRBD1. The V gene end was trimmed by 3 bases and the J gene end by 6 bases; junction bases not matched to a gene: 16. There are 16 residues in the CDR3. Germline V CDR1 and CDR2: GTSNPN, SVGIG (reference sequence). The DNA for the CDR3 is TGTGCCTGGAGCCCTTACGTAAGGAGCAGGGGGCTCGAGCAGTACTTC. Translated: CAWSPYVRSRGLEQYF.

CDR3 in amino acids: CASSVGRGSGGSTEAFF. CDR3 nucleotides: TGTGCCAGCAGCGTAGGGAGGGGGTCGGGGGGTAGCACTGAAGCTTTCTTT. The V call is TRBV9, the J call TRBJ1-1, with a possible D match to TRBD1 (6 bases). With 0 bases removed from V and 4 bases from J, the gap between germline ends came to 19 bases. This CDR3 contains 17 residues. Germline CDR1 SGDLS, CDR2 YYNGEE. Complete variable domain (other parts from reference TRBV9 and TRBJ1-1): DSGVTQTPKHLITATGQRVTLRCSPRSGDLSVYWYQQSLDQGLQFLIQYYNGEERAKGNILERFSAQQFPDLHSELNLSSLELGDSALYFCASSVGRGSGGSTEAFFGQGTRLTVV.

This clone was detected only once. The rearrangement links TRBV19 to TRBJ2-7; no firm D call. Germline lookup yields CDR1 LNHDA and CDR2 SQIVND (reference sequence). There are 17 residues in the CDR3. Trimming removed 4 bases at V and 3 bases at J, with 22 bases between. CDR3 in amino acids: CASSTVLTGQIRYEQYF. The CDR3 DNA reads TGTGCCAGTAGTACCGTTTTAACGGGCCAGATCCGCTACGAGCAGTACTTC.

In its sample, this clone was seen once. This chain joins TRBV5-8 and TRBJ1-6; unclear D gene. From germline, CDR1 is SGHTS and CDR2 YDEGEE. Trimming removed 1 base from V and 5 bases from J, with 4 bases in between. The CDR3 runs to 13 residues. CDR3 loop: CASSLLHNSPLHF. In DNA form, the CDR3 reads TGTGCCAGCAGCTTGTTGCATAATTCACCCCTCCACTTT.

V is TRBV18 and J is TRBJ2-7, with D maybe TRBD1 (6 bases). Per the germline V gene, CDR1 is KGHSH and CDR2 is LQKENI. V lost 0 bases, J lost 2 bases, and 11 bases lay in between. The CDR3 contains 15 residues. In nucleotides, the CDR3 is TGTGCCAGCTCACCACCCGACAGGCCTCCCTACGAGCAGTACTTC. This encodes CASSPPDRPPYEQYF.

The J gene is TRBJ1-1, the V gene TRBV11-2, with a weak D call TRBD1 (5 bases). This CDR3 is built from 15 residues. Trimming pared 5 bases from V and 4 bases from J, leaving 17 bases between. CDR1 and CDR2 from the germline V gene are SGHAT and FQNNGV. CDR3 sequence: CASSLIQGAGTEAFF. CDR3 DNA sequence: TGTGCCAGCAGCCTGATTCAGGGAGCGGGCACTGAAGCTTTCTTT.

The genes are TRBV7-7 and TRBJ2-3; 12 bases fit TRBD2. After removal of 6 bases from V and 5 bases from J, the junction contained 12 bases not matched to a gene. Germline V gene data show CDR1 as SSHAT and CDR2 as FNYEAQ (reference sequence). The CDR3 spans 17 residues. The CDR3 DNA sequence: TGTGCCAGCAGACCATTCGAGGCACTAGCGGGAGGAGATACGCAGTATTTT. Protein: CASRPFEALAGGDTQYF.

The CDR3 protein is CASSDTDTQYF. DNA for the CDR3: TGTGCCAGCAGTGACACAGATACGCAGTATTTT. This sequence joins TRBV25-1 and TRBJ2-3; no clear D gene. Deletions cut 3 bases from V and 2 bases from J, with 0 bases between. This CDR3 contains 11 residues. Germline V lookup: CDR1 MGHDK, CDR2 SYGVNS.

The CDR3 sequence is CASSTRDSEKLFF. The CDR3 DNA reads as TGTGCCAGCAGTACTCGGGACAGCGAAAAACTGTTTTTT. This chain connects TRBV6-5 to TRBJ1-4; 7 bases line up with TRBD1. This CDR3 is built from 13 residues. The V gene end was trimmed by 5 bases and the J gene end by 8 bases; junction bases not matched to a gene: 5. From germline, CDR1 is MNHEY and CDR2 SVGAGI.

This clone has just one count. The chain combines TRBV10-2 with TRBJ1-2; unclear D gene. Germline V gives CDR1 WSHSY, CDR2 SAAADI. The germline V and J ends were trimmed by 6 bases and 4 bases, with 18 bases remaining between them. The CDR3 sequence is 15 residues long. In DNA, the CDR3 is TGCGCCAGCAGCGTTCCCGAGTCACCTACCTATGGCTACACCTTC. Encoded protein: CASSVPESPTYGYTF.

The chain has TRBV11-2 and TRBJ1-5; TRBD1 aligns across 8 bases. V gave up 5 bases and J gave up 3 bases; unmatched junction bases: 3. Germline V lookup: CDR1 SGHAT, CDR2 FQNNGV. The CDR3 sequence is 14 residues long. CDR3 bases: TGTGCCAGCAGCAAGGACAGGGACAATCAGCCCCAGCATTTT. Its protein product is CASSKDRDNQPQHF. Using reference TRBV11-2 and TRBJ1-5 for the parts outside the CDR3, the full variable domain is EAGVAQSPRYKIIEKRQSVAFWCNPISGHATLYWYQQILGQGPKLLIQFQNNGVVDDSQLPKDRFSAERLKGVDSTLKIQPAKLEDSAVYLCASSKDRDNQPQHFGDGTRLSIL.

The chain employs TRBV13 and TRBJ2-7; TRBD2 is a possible D gene (6 bases). CDR1 PRHDT and CDR2 FYEKMQ come from the germline V gene (reference sequence). The CDR3 is 14 amino acids. Trimming removed 4 bases at V and 5 bases at J, with 15 bases between. The chain's CDR3 is CASSWGVYNDEQYV. CDR3 sequence (DNA): TGTGCCAGCAGCTGGGGGGTTTACAACGACGAGCAGTACGTC.

The chain combines TRBV7-8 with TRBJ2-7; the D gene is possibly TRBD2 (7 bases). Deletions cut 5 bases from V and 0 bases from J, with 14 bases between. Per the germline V gene, CDR1 is SGHVS and CDR2 is FQNEAQ. The CDR3 is made up of 15 amino acids. Here the CDR3 reads CASSIFGGPSYEQYF. The CDR3 nucleotides are TGTGCCAGCAGCATTTTCGGGGGGCCCTCCTACGAGCAGTACTTC.

The chain carries TRBV5-1 and TRBJ1-6, with D possibly matching TRBD1 (5 bases). This CDR3 comprises 15 residues. Germline loops: CDR1 SGHRS, CDR2 YFSETQ. V shed 1 base and J shed 10 bases, with 15 bases lying between them. This CDR3 reads CASSLSGDWGSPLHF. As DNA, the CDR3 is TGCGCCAGCAGCTTGAGTGGCGACTGGGGGTCACCCCTCCACTTT.

J is TRBJ2-7 and V is TRBV7-2; 9 bases match TRBD2. J was trimmed by 1 base and V by 3 bases; bases with no gene match: 4. The CDR3 runs 15 residues. Germline V CDR1 and CDR2: SGHTA, FQGNSA. The CDR3 is CASSFRRGGSYEQYF. The CDR3 DNA reads TGTGCCAGCAGCTTTAGGCGGGGGGGTTCCTACGAGCAGTACTTC.

The rearrangement uses TRBV25-1 and TRBJ1-6; no reliable D call. The CDR3 is 14 residues long. Germline V gene lookup returns CDR1 MGHDK and CDR2 SYGVNS. V was pared by 5 bases and J by 10 bases, with 15 bases between. The CDR3, as DNA: TGTGCCAGCAGTCTTTCCCGGCAACGATCACCCCTCCACTTT. As protein: CASSLSRQRSPLHF. Full variable domain (missing parts from reference TRBV25-1 and TRBJ1-6): EADIYQTPRYLVIGTGKKITLECSQTMGHDKMYWYQQDPGMELHLIHYSYGVNSTEKGDLSSESTVSRIRTEHFPLTLESARPSHTSQYLCASSLSRQRSPLHFGNGTRLTVT.

CDR3 nucleotides: TGTGCCAGCAGCCAAGTCAGTCAGCCCCAGCATTTT. This codes for CASSQVSQPQHF. The genes are TRBV14 and TRBJ1-5; D unresolved. The CDR3 contains 12 residues. The V and J ends lost 1 base and 6 bases respectively, with 4 bases between them. Germline V gene lookup returns CDR1 SGHDN and CDR2 FVKESK.